This T cell receptor beta chain was identified in a study of cytomegalovirus exposure and HLA in healthy donors. 13 Jbeta primers and 60 Vbeta primers were used for the PCR. Measured with immunoSEQ multiplex PCR; TCRdb has only the in-frame clones, and not every one. The sample's table shows roughly 45,000 clones. What was sequenced was PBMCs. This receptor was taken from a woman between 25 and 40 years old in good health and CMV-seronegative.

The CDR3 coding sequence is TGTGCCAGCAGCCCCGGACTCGTGGGGGAGACCCAGTACTTC. Translation: CASSPGLVGETQYF. This chain joins TRBV9 and TRBJ2-5; tentatively, D is TRBD2 (5 bases). Deletions cut 4 bases from V and 5 bases from J, with 15 bases between. CDR1 and CDR2 from the germline V gene are SGDLS and YYNGEE. The CDR3 runs 14 residues.